This TCR beta chain was sequenced during a study of response to subunit inactivated influenza vaccine. In germline, CDR1 is SGHAT, CDR2 FQDESV (reference sequence). CDR3 length equals 14 residues. The ends were cut back, 6 bases at V and 0 bases at J, with 11 bases in the middle. Via MiXCR, TCRdb re-called the RT-PCR reads, giving one row per CDR3 protein. Seen here are 650,000 to 800,000 distinct CDR3 sequences, 15% to 20% observed once, and the top ten hold roughly 10%. This TCR derives from a man in his fifties who received an inactivated influenza vaccine. Sample: PBMCs from blood, taken approximately 5 days after vaccination. The chain couples TRBV11-1 to TRBJ2-5; D uncertain. This chain's CDR3 is CASREDPYQETQYF. The CDR3 DNA follows: TGTGCCAGCAGAGAAGATCCGTACCAAGAGACCCAGTACTTC.